Listed below are T cell receptor beta chains from one sample, sequenced in a study of T cells in Graves' hyperthyroidism and ophthalmopathy. TCRdb itself ran the multiplex PCR reads through MiXCR, one entry per CDR3 protein. The table has about 500,000 distinct CDR3 sequences, roughly 16% seen once. Sequencing used blood. The receptors derive from a woman aged 30 to 39 with Graves' ophthalmopathy. CDR3s include the opening cysteine and the closing phenylalanine or tryptophan. D genes are given only for firm matches. Clone size is given for some rows only: seen once, a few or many times, or a class if the clone is expanded.

abundance: NA
j_gene: TRBJ2-7
d_gene: TRBD2
len: 15
v_gene: TRBV6-4
CDR3nt: TGTGCCATTATGGGACTAGCGGGAGAAAGGTACGAGCAGTACTTC
CDR3aa: CAIMGLAGERYEQYF

abundance: few
j_gene: TRBJ2-2
d_gene: TRBD2
len: 16
v_gene: TRBV7-8
CDR3nt: TGTGCCAGCAGCTTAGTTCCGGCGGGAGGGGTCGGGGAGCTGTTTTTT
CDR3aa: CASSLVPAGGVGELFF

abundance: few
j_gene: TRBJ2-7
d_gene: NA
len: 17
v_gene: TRBV4-3
CDR3nt: TGCGCCAGCAGCCAAGAAGCCACCGGGACTGGACTCTACGAGCAGTACTTC
CDR3aa: CASSQEATGTGLYEQYF

abundance: many
j_gene: TRBJ1-1
d_gene: TRBD1
len: 15
v_gene: TRBV6-1
CDR3nt: TGTGCCAGCAGTCGGTCCGGGACAGTTAACACTGAAGCTTTCTTT
CDR3aa: CASSRSGTVNTEAFF

abundance: NA
j_gene: TRBJ2-7
d_gene: TRBD1
len: 16
v_gene: TRBV29-1
CDR3nt: TGCAGCGTCTTCCGATTGGGACAGGAGGGTACCTACGAGCAGTACTTC
CDR3aa: CSVFRLGQEGTYEQYF

abundance: NA
j_gene: TRBJ2-1
d_gene: TRBD1
len: 17
v_gene: TRBV24-1
CDR3nt: TGTGCCACCAGTGATATAACCGGGACAGATCTTAGCGAGGAGCAGTTCTTC
CDR3aa: CATSDITGTDLSEEQFF

abundance: many
j_gene: TRBJ1-4
d_gene: NA
len: 14
v_gene: TRBV18
CDR3nt: TGTGCCAGCTCACCTGGGGGGAATCCGGAAAAACTGTTTTTT
CDR3aa: CASSPGGNPEKLFF

abundance: NA
j_gene: TRBJ1-2
d_gene: NA
len: 15
v_gene: TRBV7-3
CDR3nt: TGTGCCAGCAGCTTTTCCCCGCCCCGGTTCTATGGCTACACCTTC
CDR3aa: CASSFSPPRFYGYTF

abundance: many
j_gene: TRBJ2-5
d_gene: TRBD2
len: 14
v_gene: TRBV3-1
CDR3nt: TGTGCCAGCAGCACACTAGCGGGACAAGAGACCCAGTACTTC
CDR3aa: CASSTLAGQETQYF

abundance: many
j_gene: TRBJ2-7
d_gene: NA
len: 14
v_gene: TRBV7-9
CDR3nt: TGTGCCAGCAGCTCCAGGTGGGAAACCTACGAGCAGTACTTC
CDR3aa: CASSSRWETYEQYF

abundance: NA
j_gene: TRBJ2-7
d_gene: TRBD2
len: 14
v_gene: TRBV29-1
CDR3nt: TGCAGCGTTGGAAGAAGCGGGGGAGGCAACGAGCAGTACTTC
CDR3aa: CSVGRSGGGNEQYF

abundance: NA
j_gene: TRBJ2-7
d_gene: NA
len: 13
v_gene: TRBV6-2/TRBV6-3
CDR3nt: TGTGCCAGCCACTTTAGCGGATCCTACGAGCAGTACTTC
CDR3aa: CASHFSGSYEQYF

abundance: NA
j_gene: TRBJ2-2
d_gene: NA
len: 15
v_gene: TRBV7-3
CDR3nt: TGTGCCAGCAGCTCTCCCGGGAAGAACCCTGGGGAGCTGTTTTTT
CDR3aa: CASSSPGKNPGELFF

abundance: many
j_gene: TRBJ2-1
d_gene: NA
len: 12
v_gene: TRBV3-1
CDR3nt: TGTGCCAGCAGCCAAGGTCCCAATGAGCAGTTCTTC
CDR3aa: CASSQGPNEQFF

abundance: many
j_gene: TRBJ2-3
d_gene: NA
len: 13
v_gene: TRBV7-8
CDR3nt: TGTGCCAGCAGCTTTAACTGGGAAGATACGCAGTATTTT
CDR3aa: CASSFNWEDTQYF

abundance: NA
j_gene: TRBJ2-3
d_gene: TRBD2
len: 15
v_gene: TRBV7-3
CDR3nt: TGTGCCAGCAGCTTGGGACTAGCGGGAGTAAATACGCAGTATTTT
CDR3aa: CASSLGLAGVNTQYF

abundance: few
j_gene: TRBJ1-2
d_gene: NA
len: 18
v_gene: TRBV12-3/TRBV12-4
CDR3nt: TGTGCCAGCAGTGACATGACGACCAGGAGGGTAGCTAACTATGGCTACACCTTC
CDR3aa: CASSDMTTRRVANYGYTF

abundance: NA
j_gene: TRBJ1-1
d_gene: TRBD1
len: 14
v_gene: TRBV18
CDR3nt: TGTGCCAGCGCAAGTCAGGGGGCTTTCACTGAAGCTTTCTTT
CDR3aa: CASASQGAFTEAFF

abundance: few
j_gene: TRBJ2-1
d_gene: TRBD2
len: 16
v_gene: TRBV7-2
CDR3nt: TGTGCCAGCAGCCACGACAGCGGGAGTTCCTACAATGAGCAGTTCTTC
CDR3aa: CASSHDSGSSYNEQFF

abundance: NA
j_gene: TRBJ2-1
d_gene: TRBD2
len: 17
v_gene: TRBV20-1
CDR3nt: TGCAGTGCTAGAGATATGGGTGGCTGGGGCGGGAGTAATGAGCAGTTCTTC
CDR3aa: CSARDMGGWGGSNEQFF

abundance: NA
j_gene: TRBJ2-3
d_gene: NA
len: 18
v_gene: TRBV27
CDR3nt: TGTGCCGGCAGTTTATGGGATACCTCCAGGGGTAACACAGATACGCAGTATTTT
CDR3aa: CAGSLWDTSRGNTDTQYF

abundance: many
j_gene: TRBJ1-1
d_gene: NA
len: 15
v_gene: TRBV11-2
CDR3nt: TGTGCCAGCAGCTTGGAGCCGGGACTGACTACTGAAGCTTTCTTT
CDR3aa: CASSLEPGLTTEAFF

abundance: many
j_gene: TRBJ1-1
d_gene: TRBD1
len: 14
v_gene: TRBV6-2/TRBV6-3
CDR3nt: TGTGCCAGCAGTGCACAGGGGGCGAGTTCTGAAGCTTTCTTT
CDR3aa: CASSAQGASSEAFF

abundance: NA
j_gene: TRBJ2-7
d_gene: NA
len: 14
v_gene: TRBV5-6
CDR3nt: TGTGCCAGCAGCTTTGGCAGGGCCTCCTACGAGCAGTACTTC
CDR3aa: CASSFGRASYEQYF

abundance: many
j_gene: TRBJ1-2
d_gene: NA
len: 15
v_gene: TRBV12-3/TRBV12-4
CDR3nt: TGTGCCAGCAGCCCGGAGGGAGGGTGGAACTATGGCTACACCTTC
CDR3aa: CASSPEGGWNYGYTF

abundance: many
j_gene: TRBJ1-5
d_gene: NA
len: 11
v_gene: TRBV20-1
CDR3nt: TGCAGTGCTAAAGGAAGTCAGCCCCAGCATTTT
CDR3aa: CSAKGSQPQHF

abundance: NA
j_gene: TRBJ2-3
d_gene: NA
len: 16
v_gene: TRBV6-1
CDR3nt: TGTGCCAGCAGCCTGCGGTCCCGAATATACACAGATACGCAGTATTTT
CDR3aa: CASSLRSRIYTDTQYF

abundance: NA
j_gene: TRBJ2-2
d_gene: NA
len: 15
v_gene: TRBV5-1
CDR3nt: TGCGCCAGCAGCTTAGGGGACACCAACACCGGGGAGCTGTTTTTT
CDR3aa: CASSLGDTNTGELFF

abundance: few
j_gene: TRBJ2-3
d_gene: NA
len: 14
v_gene: TRBV20-1
CDR3nt: TGCAGTGCGCCGGACGCGGCTCGCACAGATACGCGGTATTTT
CDR3aa: CSAPDAARTDTRYF

abundance: many
j_gene: TRBJ1-2
d_gene: TRBD1
len: 17
v_gene: TRBV12-3/TRBV12-4
CDR3nt: TGTGCCAGCAGCATTAATATCGGGAACAGGGGCGACTATGGCTACACCTTC
CDR3aa: CASSINIGNRGDYGYTF

abundance: few
j_gene: TRBJ2-3
d_gene: NA
len: 14
v_gene: TRBV5-1
CDR3nt: TGCGCCAGCAGCCCCGGGACTGAGGGGGATACGCAGTATTTT
CDR3aa: CASSPGTEGDTQYF

abundance: few
j_gene: TRBJ2-1
d_gene: NA
len: 15
v_gene: TRBV6-2/TRBV6-3
CDR3nt: TGTGCCAGCAGTTACTCGGCTAGAACCGGCAATGAGCAGTTCTTC
CDR3aa: CASSYSARTGNEQFF

abundance: many
j_gene: TRBJ2-5
d_gene: NA
len: 14
v_gene: TRBV30
CDR3nt: TGTGCCTGGAAAGGAGGGGGGCCCCAAGAGACCCAGTACTTC
CDR3aa: CAWKGGGPQETQYF

abundance: NA
j_gene: TRBJ2-1
d_gene: NA
len: 14
v_gene: TRBV7-3
CDR3nt: TGTGCCAGCAGCCCGCAGGGCCCCTACAATGAGCAGTTCTTC
CDR3aa: CASSPQGPYNEQFF

abundance: many
j_gene: TRBJ2-5
d_gene: TRBD1
len: 16
v_gene: TRBV7-9
CDR3nt: TGTGCCAGCAGCCCCCGAGGCAGGGGGCGCGGAGAGACCCAGTACTTC
CDR3aa: CASSPRGRGRGETQYF

abundance: NA
j_gene: TRBJ1-3
d_gene: NA
len: 16
v_gene: TRBV7-2
CDR3nt: TGTGCCAGCAGCTTAGGGCAGGGTGGAACTGGAAACACCATATATTTT
CDR3aa: CASSLGQGGTGNTIYF

abundance: NA
j_gene: TRBJ2-1
d_gene: NA
len: 16
v_gene: TRBV29-1
CDR3nt: TGCAGCGGTACTAGGGGAAATAGGGACTCCTACAATGAGCAGTTCTTC
CDR3aa: CSGTRGNRDSYNEQFF

abundance: many
j_gene: TRBJ2-1
d_gene: NA
len: 14
v_gene: TRBV18
CDR3nt: TGTGCCAGCTCACCCGGCGACACGGGCAATGAGCAGTTCTTC
CDR3aa: CASSPGDTGNEQFF

abundance: NA
j_gene: TRBJ2-5
d_gene: NA
len: 10
v_gene: TRBV6-2/TRBV6-3
CDR3nt: TGTGCCAGCAGAGGGGGGACCCAGTACTTC
CDR3aa: CASRGGTQYF

abundance: many
j_gene: TRBJ1-5
d_gene: NA
len: 14
v_gene: TRBV3-1
CDR3nt: TGTGCCAGCAGCGTTGGGGGCGATAATCAGCCCCAGCATTTT
CDR3aa: CASSVGGDNQPQHF

abundance: many
j_gene: TRBJ2-7
d_gene: TRBD2
len: 16
v_gene: TRBV7-6
CDR3nt: TGTGCCAGCAGCCCTGGGACTAGCGGGAGTAGGTACGAGCAGTACTTC
CDR3aa: CASSPGTSGSRYEQYF

abundance: many
j_gene: TRBJ2-1
d_gene: TRBD2
len: 19
v_gene: TRBV7-2
CDR3nt: TGTGCCAGCAGCCGGGACAGAAGACTAGCGGGAGCATCAGGCCGCGAGCAGTTCTTC
CDR3aa: CASSRDRRLAGASGREQFF

abundance: few
j_gene: TRBJ2-7
d_gene: NA
len: 15
v_gene: TRBV29-1
CDR3nt: TGCAGCGTTGAAGAGGAACAGGGAGCCTCCTACGAGCAGTACTTC
CDR3aa: CSVEEEQGASYEQYF

abundance: NA
j_gene: TRBJ2-7
d_gene: NA
len: 12
v_gene: TRBV6-1
CDR3nt: TGTGCCAGCTTCTCACAGGTCTACGAGCAGTACTTC
CDR3aa: CASFSQVYEQYF

abundance: many
j_gene: TRBJ2-1
d_gene: NA
len: 15
v_gene: TRBV5-1
CDR3nt: TGCGCCAGCAGCTTGGAGGCAGGGACTTACAATGAGCAGTTCTTC
CDR3aa: CASSLEAGTYNEQFF

abundance: many
j_gene: TRBJ2-7
d_gene: TRBD2
len: 12
v_gene: TRBV5-1
CDR3nt: TGCGCCAGCAGCTGGGGGGGGAACGAGCAGTACTTC
CDR3aa: CASSWGGNEQYF

abundance: NA
j_gene: TRBJ2-3
d_gene: NA
len: 13
v_gene: TRBV27
CDR3nt: TGTGCCAGCAGACCCGAGAGGGCAGATACGCAGTATTTT
CDR3aa: CASRPERADTQYF

abundance: few
j_gene: TRBJ2-1
d_gene: TRBD1
len: 15
v_gene: TRBV19
CDR3nt: TGTGCCAGTAGTGACGCGGGACAGGGGGGGGGTGAGCAGTTCTTC
CDR3aa: CASSDAGQGGGEQFF

abundance: few
j_gene: TRBJ1-3
d_gene: TRBD1
len: 16
v_gene: TRBV7-2
CDR3nt: TGTGCCAGCAGCTTAGGGACAGGGGGATATGGAAACACCATATATTTT
CDR3aa: CASSLGTGGYGNTIYF

abundance: many
j_gene: TRBJ1-2
d_gene: NA
len: 12
v_gene: TRBV30
CDR3nt: TGTGCCTGGATACAGACTAACTATGGCTACACCTTC
CDR3aa: CAWIQTNYGYTF

abundance: NA
j_gene: TRBJ2-4
d_gene: NA
len: 16
v_gene: TRBV4-3
CDR3nt: TGCGCCAGCAGCCAACGCGCAGGAAGTACCAAAAACATTCAGTACTTC
CDR3aa: CASSQRAGSTKNIQYF

abundance: NA
j_gene: TRBJ2-2
d_gene: NA
len: 16
v_gene: TRBV9
CDR3nt: TGTGCCAGCAGCGTAGAGACTAGAGGGGACACCGGGGAGCTGTTTTTT
CDR3aa: CASSVETRGDTGELFF

abundance: many
j_gene: TRBJ1-1
d_gene: NA
len: 15
v_gene: TRBV7-9
CDR3nt: TGTGCCAGCAGCTTATCGGGCAGGGCGAACACTGAAGCTTTCTTT
CDR3aa: CASSLSGRANTEAFF

abundance: NA
j_gene: TRBJ2-2
d_gene: NA
len: 12
v_gene: TRBV7-9
CDR3nt: TGTGCCAGCAGGGCGAATACCGGGGAGCTGTCTTTT
CDR3aa: CASRANTGELSF

abundance: NA
j_gene: TRBJ2-4
d_gene: NA
len: 14
v_gene: TRBV5-6
CDR3nt: TGTGCCAGCAGCTTGGTCGGACACAAAAACATTCAGTACTTC
CDR3aa: CASSLVGHKNIQYF